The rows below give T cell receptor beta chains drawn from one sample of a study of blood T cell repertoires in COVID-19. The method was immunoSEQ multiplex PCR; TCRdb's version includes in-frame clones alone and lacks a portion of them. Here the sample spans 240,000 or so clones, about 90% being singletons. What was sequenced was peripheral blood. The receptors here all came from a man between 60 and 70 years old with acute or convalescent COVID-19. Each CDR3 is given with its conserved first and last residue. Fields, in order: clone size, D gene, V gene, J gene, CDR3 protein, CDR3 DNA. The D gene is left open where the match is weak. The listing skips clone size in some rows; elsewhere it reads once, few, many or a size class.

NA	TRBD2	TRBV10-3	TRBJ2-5	CAISDLADQETQYF	TGTGCCATCAGTGACCTAGCGGACCAAGAGACCCAGTACTTC
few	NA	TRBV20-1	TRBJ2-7	CSASRGNSYEQYF	TGCAGTGCTAGTCGAGGGAACTCCTACGAGCAGTACTTC
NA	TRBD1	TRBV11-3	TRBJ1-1	CASSLAVTGMNTEAFF	TGTGCCAGCAGCTTAGCTGTGACAGGGATGAACACTGAAGCTTTCTTT
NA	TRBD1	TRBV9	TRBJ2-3	CASSATGATIDTQYF	TGTGCCAGCAGCGCAACAGGGGCCACCATAGATACGCAGTATTTT
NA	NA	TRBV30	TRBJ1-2	CAWSVSGYGYTF	TGTGCCTGGAGTGTATCGGGCTATGGCTACACCTTC
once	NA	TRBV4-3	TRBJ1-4	CASSQRMQGLLSEKLFF	TGCGCCAGCAGCCAAAGGATGCAGGGCCTCCTTAGTGAAAAACTGTTTTTT
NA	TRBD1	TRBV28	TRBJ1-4	CASSRQGFREKLFF	TGTGCCAGCAGTAGACAGGGGTTTAGGGAAAAACTGTTTTTT
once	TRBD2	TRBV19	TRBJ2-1	CASSTTSADYNEQFF	TGTGCCAGTAGTACGACTAGCGCCGACTACAATGAGCAGTTCTTC
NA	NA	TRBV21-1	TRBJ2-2	CASSPIPGQVTSANTGELFF	TGTGCCAGCAGCCCGATCCCGGGACAGGTAACCTCCGCGAACACCGGGGAGCTGTTTTTT
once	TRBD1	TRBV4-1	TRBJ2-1	CASSQRAGQGLYNEQFF	TGCGCCAGCAGCCAACGGGCGGGACAGGGTCTGTACAATGAGCAGTTCTTC
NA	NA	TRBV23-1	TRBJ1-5	CASSPRRQTGCGNQPQHF	TGCGCCAGCAGTCCCAGACGACAAACGGGATGCGGCAATCAGCCCCAGCATTTT
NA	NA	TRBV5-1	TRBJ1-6	CASSPQRSSYNSPLHF	TGCGCCAGCAGCCCCCAGCGGAGTTCCTATAATTCACCCCTCCACTTT
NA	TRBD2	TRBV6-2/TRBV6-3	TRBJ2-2	CASSSGLAGTGELFF	TGTGCCAGCAGTTCCGGACTAGCGGGCACCGGGGAGCTGTTTTTT
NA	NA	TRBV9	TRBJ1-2	CASSPATGGSNYGYTF	TGTGCCAGCAGCCCAGCAACGGGAGGCTCTAACTATGGCTACACCTTC
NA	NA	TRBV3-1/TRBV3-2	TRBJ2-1	CASSQTPTRVSEQFF	TGTGCCAGCAGCCAGACCCCCACTAGGGTGAGTGAGCAGTTCTTC
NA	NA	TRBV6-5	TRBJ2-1	CASSYSGAGYNEQFF	TGTGCCAGCAGTTACTCAGGGGCTGGCTACAATGAGCAGTTCTTC
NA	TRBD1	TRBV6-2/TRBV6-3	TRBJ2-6	CASSYLTGTGAGANVLTF	TGTGCCAGCAGTTACTTAACCGGGACAGGGGCCGGGGCCAACGTCCTGACTTTC
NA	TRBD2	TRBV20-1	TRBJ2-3	CSASWGLATDTQYF	TGCAGTGCTAGTTGGGGACTAGCCACAGATACGCAGTATTTT
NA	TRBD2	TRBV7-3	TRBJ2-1	CASSLSAGVMNEQFF	TGTGCCAGCAGCTTATCAGCGGGAGTGATGAATGAGCAGTTCTTC
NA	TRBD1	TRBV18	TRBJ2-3	CASSPTGQLPTDTQYF	TGTGCCAGCTCACCGACGGGACAGCTCCCCACAGATACGCAGTATTTT
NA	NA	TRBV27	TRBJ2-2	CASSFSGLALGEDTGELFF	TGTGCCAGCAGTTTTTCTGGGCTAGCTCTCGGAGAGGACACCGGGGAGCTGTTTTTT
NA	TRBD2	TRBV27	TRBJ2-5	CASSSQSGRWETQYF	TGTGCCAGCAGTTCCCAGAGCGGGAGATGGGAGACCCAGTACTTC
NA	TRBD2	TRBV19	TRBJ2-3	CASSPKGTSGRSSTDTQYF	TGTGCCAGTAGTCCTAAGGGGACTAGCGGGAGGTCGAGCACAGATACGCAGTATTTT
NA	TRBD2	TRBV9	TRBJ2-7	CASSATSGTYEQYF	TGTGCCAGCAGCGCGACTAGCGGGACCTACGAGCAGTACTTC
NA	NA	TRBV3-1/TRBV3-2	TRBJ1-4	CASSQESQDNEKLFF	TGTGCCAGCAGCCAAGAGAGCCAGGATAATGAAAAACTGTTTTTT
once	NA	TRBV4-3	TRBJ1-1	CASSRGRMNTEAFF	TGCGCCAGCAGCCGGGGCAGAATGAACACTGAAGCTTTCTTT
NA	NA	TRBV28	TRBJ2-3	CASSWGDSRDTQYF	TGTGCCAGCAGCTGGGGGGACTCAAGAGATACGCAGTATTTT
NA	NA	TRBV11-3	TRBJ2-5	CASSAGGHFQETQYF	TGTGCCAGCAGCGCAGGTGGACACTTCCAAGAGACCCAGTACTTC
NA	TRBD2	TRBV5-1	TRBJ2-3	CASSLGVAGRTDTQYF	TGCGCCAGCAGCCTCGGGGTAGCGGGACGAACAGATACGCAGTATTTT
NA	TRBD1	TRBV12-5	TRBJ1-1	CASGTRTGKNTEAFF	TGTGCTAGTGGTACCCGGACAGGGAAGAACACTGAAGCTTTCTTT
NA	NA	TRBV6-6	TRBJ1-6	CASSYSQGINSPLHF	TGTGCCAGCAGTTACTCGCAGGGCATAAATTCACCCCTCCACTTT
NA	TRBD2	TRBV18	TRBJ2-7	CASSPAVTSGGEEQYF	TGTGCCAGCTCACCGGCGGTAACTTCCGGGGGGGAAGAGCAGTACTTC
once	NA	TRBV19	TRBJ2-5	CASSPAARETQYF	TGTGCCAGTAGTCCCGCTGCGAGAGAGACCCAGTACTTC
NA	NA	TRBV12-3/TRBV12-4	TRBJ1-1	CASRPTGTEAFF	TGTGCCAGCAGGCCTACAGGGACTGAAGCTTTCTTT
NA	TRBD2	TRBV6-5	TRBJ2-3	CASSYVRGRALDTQYF	TGTGCCAGCAGTTACGTCCGCGGGAGGGCCTTAGATACGCAGTATTTT
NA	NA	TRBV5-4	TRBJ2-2	CASSPKNTGELFF	TGTGCCAGCAGCCCAAAGAACACCGGGGAGCTGTTTTTT
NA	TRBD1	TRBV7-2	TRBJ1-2	CASSTSIQGAATYGYTF	TGTGCCAGCAGCACCTCGATACAGGGGGCAGCGACCTATGGCTACACCTTC
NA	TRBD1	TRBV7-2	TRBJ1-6	CASSSRDSESPLHF	TGTGCCAGCAGCTCCCGGGACAGCGAATCACCCCTCCACTTT
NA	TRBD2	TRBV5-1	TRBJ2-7	CASSLVLTSGSNEQYF	TGCGCCAGCAGCTTGGTCCTGACTAGCGGGAGTAACGAGCAGTACTTC
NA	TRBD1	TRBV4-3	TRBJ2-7	CASSQDPGQGYEQYF	TGCGCCAGCAGCCAAGACCCGGGACAGGGGTACGAGCAGTACTTC
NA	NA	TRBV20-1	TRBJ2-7	CSASSPETYEQYF	TGCAGTGCTAGTAGCCCCGAAACCTACGAGCAGTACTTC
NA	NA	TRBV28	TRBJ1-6	CASSLNFLGAYNSPLHF	TGTGCCAGCAGTTTAAATTTTCTGGGGGCGTATAATTCACCCCTCCACTTT
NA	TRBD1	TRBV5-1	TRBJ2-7	CASTSGQGAYEQYF	TGCGCCAGCACGTCGGGACAGGGGGCTTACGAGCAGTACTTC
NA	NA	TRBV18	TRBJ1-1	CASSPPIGVNTEAFF	TGTGCCAGCTCACCACCTATAGGGGTGAACACTGAAGCTTTCTTT
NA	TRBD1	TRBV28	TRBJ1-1	CASKGAGTGNTEAFF	TGTGCCAGCAAGGGCGCCGGGACAGGGAACACTGAAGCTTTCTTT
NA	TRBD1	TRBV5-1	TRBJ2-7	CASRGTGGFGEQYF	TGCGCCAGCAGAGGGACAGGGGGCTTTGGTGAGCAGTACTTC
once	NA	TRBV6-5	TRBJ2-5	CASSFRRSLQETQYF	TGTGCCAGCAGTTTTCGTAGGAGTTTACAAGAGACCCAGTACTTC
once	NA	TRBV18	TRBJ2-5	CASSPGLGGGTGETQYF	TGTGCCAGCTCACCAGGATTGGGCGGCGGGACTGGAGAGACCCAGTACTTC
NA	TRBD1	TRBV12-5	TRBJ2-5	CASAGDRGGWETQYF	TGTGCTAGTGCCGGAGACAGGGGCGGGTGGGAGACCCAGTACTTC
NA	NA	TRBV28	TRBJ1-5	CASKVGARVNQPQHF	TGTGCCAGTAAGGTGGGGGCTAGGGTTAATCAGCCCCAGCATTTT
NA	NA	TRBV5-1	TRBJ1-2	CASSLAGGATYGYTF	TGCGCCAGCAGCTTGGCTGGGGGCGCAACCTATGGCTACACCTTC
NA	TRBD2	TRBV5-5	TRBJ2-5	CASSSGLAGVGHQETQYF	TGTGCCAGCAGCTCGGGACTAGCGGGAGTGGGTCACCAAGAGACCCAGTACTTC
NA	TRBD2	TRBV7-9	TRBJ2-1	CASSLEASGSSAYNEQFF	TGTGCCAGCAGCTTAGAGGCTAGCGGGAGTTCCGCCTACAATGAGCAGTTCTTC
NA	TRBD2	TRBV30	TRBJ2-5	CAWSWGTSGGQETQYF	TGTGCCTGGAGCTGGGGGACTAGCGGAGGCCAAGAGACCCAGTACTTC
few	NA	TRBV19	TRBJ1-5	CASLDGQANQPQHF	TGTGCCAGTTTAGATGGACAAGCTAATCAGCCCCAGCATTTT
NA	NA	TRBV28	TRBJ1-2	CASSSRQVDLYGYTF	TGTGCCAGCAGTTCAAGACAGGTGGACTTATATGGCTACACCTTC